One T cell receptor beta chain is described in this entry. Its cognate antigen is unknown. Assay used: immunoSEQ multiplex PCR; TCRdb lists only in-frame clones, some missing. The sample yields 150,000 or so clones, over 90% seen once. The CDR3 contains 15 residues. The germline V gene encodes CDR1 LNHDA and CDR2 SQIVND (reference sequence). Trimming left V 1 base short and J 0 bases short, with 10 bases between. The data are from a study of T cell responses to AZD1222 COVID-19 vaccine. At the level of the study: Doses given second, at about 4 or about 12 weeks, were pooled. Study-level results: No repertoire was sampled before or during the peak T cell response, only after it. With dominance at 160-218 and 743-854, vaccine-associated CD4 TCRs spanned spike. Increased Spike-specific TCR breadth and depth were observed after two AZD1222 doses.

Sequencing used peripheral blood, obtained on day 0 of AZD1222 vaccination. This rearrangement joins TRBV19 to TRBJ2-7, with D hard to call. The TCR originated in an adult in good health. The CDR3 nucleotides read TGTGCCAGTAGTATAGGTGGGCTCGGCTCCTACGAGCAGTACTTC. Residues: CASSIGGLGSYEQYF.